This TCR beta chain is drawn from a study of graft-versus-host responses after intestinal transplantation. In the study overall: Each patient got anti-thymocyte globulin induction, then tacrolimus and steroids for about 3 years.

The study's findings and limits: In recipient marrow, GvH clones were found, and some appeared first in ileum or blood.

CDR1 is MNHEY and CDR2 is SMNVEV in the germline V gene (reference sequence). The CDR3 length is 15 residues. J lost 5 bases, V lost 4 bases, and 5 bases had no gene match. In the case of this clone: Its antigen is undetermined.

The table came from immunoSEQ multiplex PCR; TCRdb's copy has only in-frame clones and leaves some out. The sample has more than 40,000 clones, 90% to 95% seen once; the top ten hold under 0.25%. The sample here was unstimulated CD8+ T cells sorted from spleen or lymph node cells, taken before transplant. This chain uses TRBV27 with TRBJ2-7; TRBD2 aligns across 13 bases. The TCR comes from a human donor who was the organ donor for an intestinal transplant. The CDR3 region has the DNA TGTGCCAGCAGTTATACTAGCGGGGGGGCGAACGAGCAGTACTTC. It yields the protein CASSYTSGGANEQYF.